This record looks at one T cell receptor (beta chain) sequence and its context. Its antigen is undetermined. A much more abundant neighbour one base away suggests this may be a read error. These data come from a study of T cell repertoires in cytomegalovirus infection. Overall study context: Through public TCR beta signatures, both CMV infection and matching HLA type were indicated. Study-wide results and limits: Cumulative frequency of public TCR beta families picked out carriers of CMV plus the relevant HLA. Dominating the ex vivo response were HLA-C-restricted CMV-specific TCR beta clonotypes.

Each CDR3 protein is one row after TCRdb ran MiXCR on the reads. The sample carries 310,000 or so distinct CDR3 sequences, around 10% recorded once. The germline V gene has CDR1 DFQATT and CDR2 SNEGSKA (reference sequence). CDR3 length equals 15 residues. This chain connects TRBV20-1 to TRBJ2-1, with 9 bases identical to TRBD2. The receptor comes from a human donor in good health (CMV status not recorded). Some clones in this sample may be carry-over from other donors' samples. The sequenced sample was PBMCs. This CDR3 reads CGAPAAGGANNEQFF. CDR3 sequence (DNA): TGCGGTGCCCCAGCGGCGGGGGGGGCTAACAATGAGCAGTTCTTC.